The 14 T cell receptor beta chains given below trace back to one sample, sequenced in a study of molecular identifiers for immune sequencing clone quantification. TCRdb fed the PCR reads into MiXCR, producing one record per CDR3 protein. The table has tens of thousands of distinct CDR3 sequences, approximately 22% seen once; the top ten hold approximately 0.99%. The sample consisted of naive CD8+ T cells from blood, with Jurkat cell RNA spiked in. The subset is: FACS-sorted CD8+CD4-CCR7+CD45RA+ naive T cells. These receptor sequences come from a human donor in good health. Some libraries in this study had Jurkat cell RNA spiked in.

This clonotype came up many times. The chain links TRBV6-2 or TRBV6-3 to TRBJ1-3; D perhaps matches TRBD1 (6 bases). The CDR3 has 20 amino acids. Germline CDR1 is MNHEY and CDR2 is SVGEGT. V lost 0 bases to trimming and J lost 0 bases, with 21 bases between them. The CDR3 nucleotides are TGTGCCAGCAGTTACTCACCCGGGACACTGCAATGGAGCTCTGGAAACACCATATATTTT. Amino acids: CASSYSPGTLQWSSGNTIYF.

CDR3 coding DNA: TGTGCCAGCAGTGTCGACCGGGACGTGTATTACGAGCAGTACTTC. It specifies CASSVDRDVYYEQYF. V is TRBV6-5 and J is TRBJ2-7; D may be TRBD1 or TRBD2 (5 bases each). CDR1 is MNHEY, CDR2 SVGAGI, per germline. The CDR3 covers 15 residues. V gave up 5 bases and J gave up 4 bases, with 18 bases separating them.

Concerning this clonotype: A much larger clone sits a single nucleotide away, making a read error possible. The gene calls are TRBV10-1 and TRBJ2-2; the D gene is possibly TRBD2 (5 bases). CDR1 and CDR2 (germline): WNHNN, SYGVQD (reference sequence). The CDR3 spans 16 residues. CDR3 amino acids: CASSPRRGPYTGELSF. The DNA of the CDR3 is TGCGCCAGCAGTCCTCGGAGAGGTCCCTACACCGGGGAGCTGTCTTTT.

This clonotype was seen only a few times. The chain joins TRBV6-6 to TRBJ1-4; D might be TRBD1 (6 bases). V lost 5 bases and J lost 7, with 17 bases in between. Looked up from germline, CDR1 is MNHNY and CDR2 is SVGAGI (reference sequence). CDR3 size: 15 residues. CDR3 sequence reads: CASSHNRDPREKLFF. For the CDR3, the DNA is TGTGCCAGCAGTCACAACAGGGACCCACGTGAAAAACTGTTTTTT.

To note about this clonotype: A read error is possible here, since a much larger clone lies one base away. This rearrangement joins TRBV4-3 to TRBJ1-1, with TRBD1 matching 9 bases. The CDR3 sequence is 15 residues long. Germline V gives CDR1 LGHNA, CDR2 YSLEER. CDR3 in DNA: TGCGCCAGCAGCCCAAACAGGGGGCAGAACGCTGAAGCTTTCTTT. Encoded protein: CASSPNRGQNAEAFF.

V usage is TRBV28 and J usage is TRBJ1-2; weak D call: TRBD1 (5 bases). CDR3 length: 14 amino acids. Trimming took off 5 bases at V and 2 bases at J, with 12 bases between the two ends. Germline V gives CDR1 MDHEN, CDR2 SYDVKM. The CDR3 loop reads CASSKDTLNYGYTF. The DNA for the CDR3 is TGTGCCAGCAGTAAGGACACCTTAAACTATGGCTACACCTTC.

This clonotype came up many times. The CDR3, as DNA: TGTGCCTCCCGCCCCGGCAGGGGTAATTCACCCCTCCACTTT. Translation gives CASRPGRGNSPLHF. The chain has TRBV27 and TRBJ1-6; D possibly corresponds to TRBD1 (6 bases). The V gene lost 11 bases and the J gene lost 6 bases, with 17 bases spanning the gap. Germline CDR1 reads MNHEY; CDR2 reads SMNVEV (reference sequence). This CDR3 spans 14 amino acids.

This clonotype was counted only a few times. The rearrangement uses TRBV2 and TRBJ1-5; D may be TRBD1 (5 bases). The CDR3 has 14 amino acids. V was pared by 5 bases and J by 3 bases, with 11 bases between. CDR1 and CDR2 from the germline V gene are SNHLY and FYNNEI. CDR3 in amino acids: CASSSFGANQPQHF. The CDR3 coding sequence is TGTGCCAGCAGTTCCTTCGGGGCCAATCAGCCCCAGCATTTT.

This clonotype showed up just a few times. The chain joins TRBV9 to TRBJ2-5; 7 nucleotides agree with TRBD2. CDR3 length: 14 residues. V lost 4 bases to trimming and J lost 6 bases; unmatched junction nucleotides: 9. Germline lookup yields CDR1 SGDLS and CDR2 YYNGEE. CDR3 in amino acids: CASSIQSGGKTQYF. CDR3 sequence (DNA): TGTGCCAGCAGCATTCAGTCGGGGGGAAAGACCCAGTACTTC.

This clonotype appeared many times. The chain recombines TRBV7-9 with TRBJ2-3; 15 bases agree with TRBD2. The CDR3 totals 16 residues. With V trimmed by 6 bases and J by 5 bases, 6 bases remained unmatched. Per germline, CDR1 SEHNR and CDR2 FQNEAQ (reference sequence). CDR3 sequence (DNA): TGTGCCAGCAGGGACGGACTAGCGGGGGGGCGAGATACGCAGTATTTT. Residues: CASRDGLAGGRDTQYF.

This clonotype was seen ten or more times. V and J are TRBV28 and TRBJ2-3, with D maybe TRBD2 (7 bases). V shed 2 bases and J shed 2 bases, with 14 bases lying between them. The CDR3 is made up of 16 amino acids. Germline V CDR1 and CDR2: MDHEN, SYDVKM. This CDR3 is CASSLDVGGVTDTQYF. CDR3 coding DNA: TGTGCCAGCAGTTTAGATGTAGGGGGGGTCACAGATACGCAGTATTTT.

This clonotype was picked up many times. This rearrangement joins TRBV5-6 to TRBJ2-7, with a possible D match to TRBD1 (6 bases). V gave up 4 bases and J gave up 2 bases, with 13 bases separating them. Per the germline V gene, CDR1 is SGHDT and CDR2 is YYEEEE. The CDR3 is 14 residues long. This chain's CDR3 is CASSLLWTAYEQYF. The CDR3 DNA sequence: TGTGCCAGCAGCCTACTATGGACAGCCTACGAGCAGTACTTC.

As to this clonotype: A much larger clone lies one base from this, so it may be a read error. J is TRBJ2-3 and V is TRBV6-2 or TRBV6-3; weak D call: TRBD2 (6 bases). Trimming took off 5 bases at V and 2 bases at J, with 14 bases between the two ends. The germline CDR1 and CDR2 sequences are MNHEY and SVGEGT. This CDR3 is built from 15 residues. CDR3 DNA sequence: TGTGCCAGCAGTCGGCACCCGGGACTCACAGATACGCAGTATTTT. Its translation is CASSRHPGLTDTQYF.

This clonotype has a count of ten or more. The gene calls are TRBV7-9 and TRBJ1-5; D is unresolved. Germline assignment: CDR1 SEHNR and CDR2 FQNEAQ (reference sequence). V was pared by 5 bases and J by 2 bases, with 10 bases between. The CDR3 has 14 residues. This chain's CDR3 is CASSRDGGNQPQHF. In DNA form, the CDR3 reads TGTGCCAGCAGCCGCGACGGCGGCAATCAGCCCCAGCATTTT.